Below are 6 T cell receptor beta chains sequenced from a single sample in a study of OX40 agonist ivuxolimab in advanced cancers. Sequenced by immunoSEQ multiplex PCR; TCRdb stores in-frame clones only, minus some. The sample has approximately 59,000 clones; about 81% are singletons. The sample consisted of CD4+ or CD8+ T cells sorted from blood, taken in a trial of the OX40 agonist ivuxolimab. These receptors originate from an adult with an advanced solid tumor such as melanoma, head and neck, liver or kidney cancer.

The sample holds a few counts of this clone. The J gene is TRBJ1-1, the V gene TRBV9; the D gene is possibly TRBD1 (5 bases). The germline CDR1 and CDR2 sequences are SGDLS and YYNGEE. This CDR3 is built from 14 residues. Deletions cut 2 bases from V and 1 base from J, with 9 bases between. In nucleotides, the CDR3 is TGTGCCAGCAGCGTCGAGGGGCGGAACACTGAAGCTTTCTTT. It specifies CASSVEGRNTEAFF.

This clone came up once. This chain links TRBV16 with TRBJ2-1, with D possibly TRBD1 on 5 matching bases. The CDR3 totals 16 residues. The V end lost 1 base, the J end lost 6 bases, and 16 bases lay between the germline ends. The germline V gene has CDR1 KGHSY and CDR2 FQNENV. The CDR3 loop is CASSQLQGRGRNEQFF. Written as DNA, the CDR3 is TGTGCCAGCAGCCAATTGCAGGGAAGAGGCCGCAATGAGCAGTTCTTC.

The chain uses TRBV6-6 and TRBJ1-6; possibly TRBD1 for D (6 bases). Germline CDR1 reads MNHNY; CDR2 reads SVGAGI (reference sequence). The CDR3 sequence is 15 residues long. V was pared by 8 bases and J by 7 bases, with 18 bases between. The CDR3 region is CASAQRGRGNSPLHF. The DNA of the CDR3 is TGTGCCAGCGCCCAGCGGGGGCGAGGGAATTCACCCCTCCACTTT.

The rearrangement uses TRBV5-1 and TRBJ2-1; D ambiguous. The CDR3 extends over 14 amino acids. The germline V gene encodes CDR1 SGHRS and CDR2 YFSETQ. Trimming stripped 0 bases from V and 6 bases from J, with 10 bases between. The CDR3 here is CASSLEARFNEQFF. The CDR3 DNA follows: TGCGCCAGCAGCTTGGAGGCCAGGTTCAATGAGCAGTTCTTC.

The CDR3 here is CASSEWSSRGMETQYF. CDR3 bases: TGTGCCAGCAGTGAATGGAGTAGCCGGGGGATGGAGACCCAGTACTTC. The V gene is TRBV25-1, the J gene TRBJ2-5; TRBD2 is a possible D gene (6 bases). Trimming removed 1 base from V and 5 bases from J, with 17 bases in between. Germline values: CDR1 MGHDK, CDR2 SYGVNS. This CDR3 spans 16 amino acids. The full variable domain, rest sourced from reference TRBV25-1 and TRBJ2-5, is EADIYQTPRYLVIGTGKKITLECSQTMGHDKMYWYQQDPGMELHLIHYSYGVNSTEKGDLSSESTVSRIRTEHFPLTLESARPSHTSQYLCASSEWSSRGMETQYFGPGTRLLVL.

A few counts support this clone. This chain joins TRBV6-6 and TRBJ2-2, with a weak D call TRBD2 (5 bases). Germline CDR1 is MNHNY and CDR2 is SVGAGI (reference sequence). The CDR3 is 15 amino acids. The ends were cut back, 7 bases at V and 5 bases at J, with 17 bases in the middle. This CDR3 reads CASTLDSSGTGELFF. CDR3 sequence (DNA): TGTGCCAGCACCTTGGACTCAAGCGGTACCGGGGAGCTGTTTTTT.